The clone carrying this T cell receptor (beta chain) was counted only a few times. Antigen specificity is unknown. Generated by immunoSEQ multiplex PCR, the TCRdb table keeps only in-frame clones and is missing some. The profile covers over 70,000 clones, with approximately 80% appearing a single time and roughly 29% taken by the ten largest. This specimen comes from a study of T cell responses to AZD1222 COVID-19 vaccine. The CDR3 spans 14 residues. Between the trimmed V and J ends, which lost 4 bases and 4 bases, there was a span of 14 bases. Per the germline V gene, CDR1 is SGHAT and CDR2 is FQNNGV. Study-level points and caveats: The donors showed a predominance of white British ancestry and of females, with possible underestimation of clonal diversity. Vaccine-related CD4 TCRs covered spike, predominating at 160-218 and 743-854. With two AZD1222 doses given, Spike-specific TCR breadth and depth both rose.

This specimen was peripheral blood, taken 28 days after the second dose of the MenACWY control vaccine. This chain connects TRBV11-2 to TRBJ2-7; D might be TRBD2 (6 bases). The TCR originated in an adult who received the MenACWY meningococcal vaccine as a control. The CDR3 spells CASSSPSGGYEQYF. The CDR3 region has the DNA TGTGCCAGCAGCTCACCCAGCGGAGGGTACGAGCAGTACTTC. Variable domain in full (rest from reference TRBV11-2 and TRBJ2-7): EAGVAQSPRYKIIEKRQSVAFWCNPISGHATLYWYQQILGQGPKLLIQFQNNGVVDDSQLPKDRFSAERLKGVDSTLKIQPAKLEDSAVYLCASSSPSGGYEQYFGPGTRLTVT.